These 22 T cell receptor beta chains were sequenced from one sample in a study of early T cells in non-severe SARS-CoV-2 infection. TCRdb analysed the 5' RACE reads with MiXCR anew, one entry per CDR3 protein. Here the sample spans over 50,000 distinct CDR3 sequences, roughly 7.1% being singletons. The source material was whole blood, sampled at baseline. The source is an adult who was a healthcare worker with PCR-confirmed SARS-CoV-2 infection or an uninfected control (not recorded which).

V gene TRBV6-4 combines with J gene TRBJ1-5, with TRBD1 as a possible D gene (6 bases). Trimming left V 9 bases short and J 15 bases short, with 12 bases between. Per germline, CDR1 MRHNA and CDR2 SNTAGT. The CDR3 spans 9 residues. In DNA, the CDR3 is TGTGCCAGTACTGGGACAAGGCATTTT. Amino acid sequence: CASTGTRHF.

The chain links TRBV28 to TRBJ2-7; D remains unclear. CDR1 and CDR2 (germline): MDHEN, SYDVKM. The germline V and J ends were trimmed by 6 bases and 2 bases, with 8 bases remaining between them. The CDR3 spans 12 residues. This chain's CDR3 is CASSPDPYEQYF. CDR3 bases: TGTGCCAGCAGCCCGGACCCCTACGAGCAGTACTTC.

In its sample, this clonotype was seen many times. The chain recombines TRBV19 with TRBJ2-7, with D unclear. The germline gives CDR1 LNHDA, CDR2 SQIVND (reference sequence). This CDR3 spans 13 amino acids. V lost 5 bases and J 4 bases, leaving 12 bases between the germline ends. This CDR3 is CASSPAMMYEQYF. CDR3 coding DNA: TGTGCCAGTAGTCCGGCCATGATGTACGAGCAGTACTTC.

This rearrangement joins TRBV4-1 to TRBJ2-3, with TRBD2 matching over 13 bases. The CDR3 length is 17 residues. Germline CDR1 and CDR2: MGHRA and YSYEKL. J gave up 8 bases and V 6 bases, and 14 bases lay outside the gene matches. CDR3 nucleotides: TGCGCCAGCAGTCCTGGACTAGCGGGAGTCGGCGGGGGTACGCAGTATTTT. Translating it yields CASSPGLAGVGGGTQYF.

The chain uses TRBV20-1 and TRBJ1-1; 8 bases match TRBD1. Germline V gene sequence: CDR1 DFQATT, CDR2 SNEGSKA (reference sequence). This CDR3 has 14 amino acids. The junction had 3 bases not matched to a gene; V was cut back by 2 bases and J by 1 base. The CDR3 is CSARRGTGNTEAFF. Written as DNA, the CDR3 is TGCAGTGCTAGACGGGGGACAGGGAACACTGAAGCTTTCTTT.

This clonotype showed up many times. The rearrangement uses TRBV24-1 and TRBJ2-1; 14 bases match TRBD2. V lost 2 bases and J lost 3; bases outside the gene matches: 5. CDR1 is KGHDR and CDR2 is SFDVKD in the germline V gene. The CDR3 covers 18 residues. The CDR3 here is CATSDYGTSGRDYNEQFF. For the CDR3, the DNA is TGTGCCACCAGTGATTATGGGACTAGCGGGAGAGACTACAATGAGCAGTTCTTC.

This clonotype turned up a few times. This chain connects TRBV7-6 to TRBJ2-1, with TRBD2 as a possible D gene (5 bases). V was pared by 2 bases and J by 8 bases, with 19 bases between. The CDR3 has 16 amino acids. Per the germline V gene, CDR1 is SGHVS and CDR2 is FNYEAQ. Here the CDR3 DNA reads TGTGCCAGCAGCTTACCTATCGGGTCCAGGCGGGATGAGCAGTTCTTC. This codes for CASSLPIGSRRDEQFF.

This clonotype occurred a few times. This chain uses TRBV6-5 with TRBJ1-1, with 7 bases matching TRBD1. Germline lookup yields CDR1 MNHEY and CDR2 SVGAGI. The CDR3 consists of 17 residues. J gave up 1 base and V 4 bases, and 12 bases lay outside the gene matches. Written as DNA, the CDR3 is TGTGCCAGCAGTTCGGGGGTGGGGGGACAGACGAACACTGAAGCTTTCTTT. This codes for CASSSGVGGQTNTEAFF.

This clonotype was picked up many times. The chain carries TRBV28 and TRBJ2-2; D unclear. V shed 1 base and J shed 11 bases, with 11 bases lying between them. Germline CDR1 and CDR2: MDHEN and SYDVKM. This CDR3 region has 13 residues. CDR3: CASSLYGERELFF. The CDR3 coding sequence is TGTGCCAGCAGTTTATATGGGGAACGTGAGCTGTTTTTT.

Only a few counts were recorded for this clonotype. The chain uses TRBV27 and TRBJ1-5; D may be TRBD1 (6 bases). The CDR3 runs to 14 residues. Germline V CDR1 and CDR2: MNHEY, SMNVEV (reference sequence). Deletions cut 5 bases from V and 6 bases from J, with 14 bases between. The CDR3 spells CASSPWEDSQPQHF. CDR3 nucleotides: TGTGCCAGCAGTCCCTGGGAGGACAGTCAGCCCCAGCATTTT.

This clonotype was counted at least ten times. The CDR3 spells CASSLVDIGKSTYEQYF. DNA for the CDR3: TGTGCCAGCAGCTTAGTGGACATCGGCAAAAGTACCTACGAGCAGTACTTC. The V and J genes are TRBV7-9 and TRBJ2-7, with a tentative D call TRBD1 (5 bases). Germline CDR1 is SEHNR and CDR2 is FQNEAQ (reference sequence). Trimming cost V 1 base and J 2 bases, with 18 bases left between them. CDR3 length equals 17 residues. Combining the CDR3 with reference TRBV7-9 and TRBJ2-7 gives the whole variable domain DTGVSQNPRHKITKRGQNVTFRCDPISEHNRLYWYRQTLGQGPEFLTYFQNEAQLEKSRLLSDRFSAERPKGSFSTLEIQRTEQGDSAMYLCASSLVDIGKSTYEQYFGPGTRLTVT.

The chain is built from TRBV19 and TRBJ2-1; D is tentatively TRBD1 or TRBD2 (5 bases each). Trimming shortened V by 11 bases and J by 10 bases, and 27 bases separated the two germline ends. The CDR3 runs 15 residues. Germline CDR1 and CDR2: LNHDA and SQIVND (reference sequence). CDR3 residues: CAVGPWGAGWGEQFF. The CDR3 DNA reads as TGTGCCGTAGGCCCGTGGGGAGCAGGCTGGGGGGAGCAGTTCTTC.

This clonotype was seen repeatedly, ten times or more. The rearrangement links TRBV6-2 or TRBV6-3 to TRBJ2-4; D may be TRBD2 (5 bases). The CDR3 length is 14 residues. Trimming took 5 bases from V and 8 from J, leaving 16 bases between them. Germline CDR1 is MNHEY and CDR2 is SVGEGT. CDR3 loop: CASSTGISADIQYF. DNA for the CDR3: TGTGCCAGCAGTACGGGAATCAGTGCGGACATTCAGTACTTC.

Ten or more counts support this clonotype. The rearrangement uses TRBV7-6 and TRBJ2-3; perhaps TRBD1 as D (5 bases). Germline loops: CDR1 SGHVS, CDR2 FNYEAQ. V was pared by 1 base and J by 4 bases, with 15 bases between. The CDR3 contains 16 residues. DNA of the CDR3: TGTGCCAGCAGCTTAGGTGGCCAGGGAAGGTCAGATACGCAGTATTTT. Translating gives CASSLGGQGRSDTQYF.

This clonotype was detected only a few times. The chain has TRBV3-1 and TRBJ2-3; 8 nucleotides line up with TRBD2. With 3 bases clipped from V and 6 bases from J, the junction kept 11 bases outside the gene matches. Germline CDR1 LGHDT, CDR2 YNNKEL (reference sequence). The CDR3 contains 16 residues. The CDR3 DNA reads TGTGCCAGCAGCCACGGAACCGGGAGGGACGCGGATACGCAGTATTTT. It translates to CASSHGTGRDADTQYF.

The rearrangement joins TRBV3-1 to TRBJ2-3; 7 bases are a match to TRBD1. Germline V gene sequence: CDR1 LGHDT, CDR2 YNNKEL (reference sequence). V dropped 6 bases and J dropped 8; count of bases not matched to a gene: 11. CDR3 size: 14 residues. This chain's CDR3 is CASRQGVSRGTQYF. As DNA, the CDR3 is TGTGCCAGCAGGCAGGGGGTCTCGCGAGGTACGCAGTATTTT.

This clonotype was counted ten times or more. The rearrangement links TRBV20-1 to TRBJ2-3; 15 bases are a match to TRBD2. This CDR3 contains 19 residues. CDR1 is DFQATT, CDR2 SNEGSKA, per germline (reference sequence). V lost 0 bases and J lost 3; bases outside the gene matches: 10. The CDR3 here is CSARDPAGLAGGRTDTQYF. The CDR3 DNA is TGCAGTGCTAGAGATCCGGCCGGACTAGCGGGAGGGCGGACAGATACGCAGTATTTT.

In its sample, this clonotype was seen a few times. The genes are TRBV9 and TRBJ1-4, with D unresolved. This CDR3 spans 13 amino acids. The V gene lost 3 bases and the J gene lost 0 bases, with 3 bases spanning the gap. Germline loops: CDR1 SGDLS, CDR2 YYNGEE. The CDR3 loop reads CASSGATNEKLFF. The CDR3 DNA follows: TGTGCCAGCAGCGGTGCAACTAATGAAAAACTGTTTTTT.

V is TRBV7-2 and J is TRBJ2-7, with D maybe TRBD1 (7 bases). The CDR3 has 13 amino acids. In germline, CDR1 is SGHTA, CDR2 FQGNSA. Trimming removed 3 bases at V and 7 bases at J, with 13 bases between. In DNA form, the CDR3 reads TGTGCCAGCAGCTTCAGGGGGGCGGAGGAGCAGTACTTC. This gives the protein CASSFRGAEEQYF.

The chain recombines TRBV6-2 or TRBV6-3 with TRBJ1-1; 8 positions match TRBD1. V gave up 8 bases and J gave up 12 bases; unmatched junction bases: 8. The CDR3 runs to 11 residues. Germline values: CDR1 MNHEY, CDR2 SVGEGT. The CDR3 protein is CASLNGQGTFF. The DNA of the CDR3 is TGTGCCAGCCTAAACGGACAGGGAACTTTCTTT.

This clonotype was counted many times. The chain is built from TRBV15 and TRBJ2-2; 7 nucleotides match TRBD1. Germline trimming cut 3 bases from V and 2 bases from J; bases unmatched to any gene: 6. This CDR3 has 16 amino acids. Germline V gene sequence: CDR1 LNHNV, CDR2 YYDKDF (reference sequence). The CDR3 loop is CATSRPGQINTGELFF. The CDR3, as DNA: TGTGCCACCAGCAGGCCGGGACAGATCAACACCGGGGAGCTGTTTTTT.

Many counts were recorded for this clonotype. The V call is TRBV10-3, the J call TRBJ2-7; no firm D call. Trimming cost V 0 bases and J 1 base, with 10 bases left between them. The CDR3 length is 15 residues. Germline CDR1 ENHRY, CDR2 SYGVKD. CDR3 nucleotide sequence: TGTGCCATCAGTGAGTCATCCCCACCTTCCTACGAGCAGTACTTC. Amino acids: CAISESSPPSYEQYF.